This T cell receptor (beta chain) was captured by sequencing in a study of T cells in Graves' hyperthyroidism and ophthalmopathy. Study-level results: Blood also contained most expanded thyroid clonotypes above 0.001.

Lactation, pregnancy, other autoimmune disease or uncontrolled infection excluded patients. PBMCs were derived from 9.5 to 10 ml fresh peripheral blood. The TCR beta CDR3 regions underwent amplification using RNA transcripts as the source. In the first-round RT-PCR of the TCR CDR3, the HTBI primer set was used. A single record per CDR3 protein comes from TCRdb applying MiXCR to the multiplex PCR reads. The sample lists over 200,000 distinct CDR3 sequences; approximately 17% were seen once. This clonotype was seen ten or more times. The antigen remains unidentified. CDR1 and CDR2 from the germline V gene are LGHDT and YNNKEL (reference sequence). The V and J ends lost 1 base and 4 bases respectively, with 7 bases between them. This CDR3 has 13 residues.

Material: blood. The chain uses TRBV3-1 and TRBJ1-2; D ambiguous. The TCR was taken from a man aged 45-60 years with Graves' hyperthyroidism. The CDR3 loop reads CASSQGHFYGYTF. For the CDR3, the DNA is TGTGCCAGCAGCCAAGGTCATTTCTATGGCTACACCTTC.